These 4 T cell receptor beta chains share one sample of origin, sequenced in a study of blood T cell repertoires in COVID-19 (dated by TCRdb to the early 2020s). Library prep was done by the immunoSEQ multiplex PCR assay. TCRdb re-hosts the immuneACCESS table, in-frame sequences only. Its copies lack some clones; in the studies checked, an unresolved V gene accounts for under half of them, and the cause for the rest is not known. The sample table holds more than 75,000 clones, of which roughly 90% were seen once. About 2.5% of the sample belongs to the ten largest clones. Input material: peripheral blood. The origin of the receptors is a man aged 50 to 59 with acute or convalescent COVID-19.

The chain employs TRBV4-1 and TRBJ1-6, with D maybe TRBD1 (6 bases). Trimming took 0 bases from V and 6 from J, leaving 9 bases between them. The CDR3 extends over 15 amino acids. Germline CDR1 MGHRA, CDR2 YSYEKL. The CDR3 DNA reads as TGCGCCAGCAGCCAAGAGGGCAGGGGTAATTCACCCCTCCACTTT. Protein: CASSQEGRGNSPLHF.

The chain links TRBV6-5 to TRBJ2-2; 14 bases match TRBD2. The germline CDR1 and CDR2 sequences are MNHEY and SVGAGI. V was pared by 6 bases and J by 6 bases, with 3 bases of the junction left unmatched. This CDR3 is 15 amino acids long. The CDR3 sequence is CASSGLAGGSGELFF. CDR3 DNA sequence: TGTGCCAGCAGCGGACTAGCGGGAGGCTCCGGGGAGCTGTTTTTT.

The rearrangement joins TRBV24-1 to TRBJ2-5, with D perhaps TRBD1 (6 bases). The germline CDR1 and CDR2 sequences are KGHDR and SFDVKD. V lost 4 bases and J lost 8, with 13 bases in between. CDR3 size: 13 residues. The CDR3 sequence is CATSEGHRGTQYF. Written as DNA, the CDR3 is TGTGCCACCAGTGAGGGACACCGGGGTACCCAGTACTTC.

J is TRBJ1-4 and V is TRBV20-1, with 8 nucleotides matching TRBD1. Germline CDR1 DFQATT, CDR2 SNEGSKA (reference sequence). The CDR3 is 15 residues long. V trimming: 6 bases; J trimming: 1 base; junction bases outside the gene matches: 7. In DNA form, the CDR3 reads TGCAGTGCCAGTGGAACAGGGGGAACTAATGAAAAACTGTTTTTT. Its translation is CSASGTGGTNEKLFF.